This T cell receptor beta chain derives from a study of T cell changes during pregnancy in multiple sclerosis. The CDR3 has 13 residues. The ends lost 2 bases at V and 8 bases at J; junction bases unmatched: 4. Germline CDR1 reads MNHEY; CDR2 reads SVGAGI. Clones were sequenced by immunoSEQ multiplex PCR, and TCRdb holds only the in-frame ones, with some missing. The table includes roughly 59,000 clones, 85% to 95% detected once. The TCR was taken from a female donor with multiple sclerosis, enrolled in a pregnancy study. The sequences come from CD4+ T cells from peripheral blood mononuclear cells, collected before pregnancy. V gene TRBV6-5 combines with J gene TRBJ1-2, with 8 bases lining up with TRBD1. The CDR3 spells CASSYHDRGGYTF. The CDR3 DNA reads TGTGCCAGCAGTTACCACGACAGGGGCGGCTACACCTTC.